This TCR beta chain is from a study of Ad26.COV2.S vaccination and SARS-CoV-2 variants. Overall study context: Trial arm assignment for the donor was COV1001 Ad26.COV2.S. The authors gave Ad26.COV2.S intramuscularly, either once or twice 56 days apart. Study-wide findings and caveats: Vaccinated individuals (as opposed to placebo recipients) had higher spike-specific TCR breadth.

The sample's treatment: approximately 18 received Ad26.COV2.S at low or high dose, single or two shots; about 5 received placebo; per-sample allocation not given. Repertoires come from day 63 after the first vaccine or placebo injection. Using immunoSEQ multiplex PCR, the repertoire was profiled, and TCRdb retains in-frame clones only, with some absent. The sample lists roughly 680,000 clones, roughly 90% occurring once. With regard to this clone: What it recognizes is unknown.

The CDR3 spans 13 residues. V lost 3 bases to trimming and J lost 6 bases, with 10 bases between them. Germline V gene data show CDR1 as KGHDR and CDR2 as SFDVKD. The sequence was obtained from a person between 18 and 60 years old who received the Ad26.COV2.S COVID-19 vaccine or a placebo. Sequenced here: peripheral blood, sampled in a trial of Ad26.COV2.S vaccine versus placebo. The V call is TRBV24-1, the J call TRBJ2-5; D is unresolved. In DNA, the CDR3 is TGTGCCACCAGTGATGGCATGGGTAAGACCCAGTACTTC. Residues: CATSDGMGKTQYF.